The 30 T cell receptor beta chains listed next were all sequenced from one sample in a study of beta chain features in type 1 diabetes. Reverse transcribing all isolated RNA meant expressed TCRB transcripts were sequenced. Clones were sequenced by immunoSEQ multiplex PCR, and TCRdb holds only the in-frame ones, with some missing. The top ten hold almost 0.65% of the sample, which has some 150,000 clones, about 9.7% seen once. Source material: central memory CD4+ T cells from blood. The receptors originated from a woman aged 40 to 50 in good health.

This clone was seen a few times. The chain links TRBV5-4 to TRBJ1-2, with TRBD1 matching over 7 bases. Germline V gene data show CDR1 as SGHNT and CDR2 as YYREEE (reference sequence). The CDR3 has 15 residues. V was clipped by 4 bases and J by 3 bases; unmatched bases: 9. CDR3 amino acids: CASSLQGIQDYGYTF. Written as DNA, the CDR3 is TGTGCCAGCAGCCTACAGGGGATCCAGGACTATGGCTACACCTTC.

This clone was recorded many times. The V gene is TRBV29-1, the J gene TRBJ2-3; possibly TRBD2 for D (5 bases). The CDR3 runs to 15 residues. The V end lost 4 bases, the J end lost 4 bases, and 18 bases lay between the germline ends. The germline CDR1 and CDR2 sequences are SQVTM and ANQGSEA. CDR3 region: CSVGVSSGNPDTQYF. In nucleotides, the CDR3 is TGCAGCGTTGGAGTGTCCAGCGGTAATCCAGATACGCAGTATTTT.

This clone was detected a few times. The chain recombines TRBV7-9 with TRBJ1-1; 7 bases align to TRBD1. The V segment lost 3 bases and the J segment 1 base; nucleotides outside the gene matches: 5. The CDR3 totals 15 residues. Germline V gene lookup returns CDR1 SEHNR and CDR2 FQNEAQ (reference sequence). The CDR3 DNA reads TGTGCCAGCAGCTTGTTACAGGGGAGGAACACTGAAGCTTTCTTT. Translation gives CASSLLQGRNTEAFF.

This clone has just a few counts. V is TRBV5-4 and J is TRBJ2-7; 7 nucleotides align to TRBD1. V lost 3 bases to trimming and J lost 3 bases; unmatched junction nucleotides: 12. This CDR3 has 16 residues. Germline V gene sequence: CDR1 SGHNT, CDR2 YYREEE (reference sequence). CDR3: CASSSPFGQELYEQYF. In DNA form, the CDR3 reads TGTGCCAGCAGCTCACCTTTCGGACAGGAGCTCTACGAGCAGTACTTC.

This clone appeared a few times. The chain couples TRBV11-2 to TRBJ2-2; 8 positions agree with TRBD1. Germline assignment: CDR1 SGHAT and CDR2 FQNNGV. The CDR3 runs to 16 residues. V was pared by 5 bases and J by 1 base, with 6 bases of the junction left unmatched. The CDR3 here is CASSRTGIGNTGELFF. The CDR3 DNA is TGTGCCAGCAGCCGGACAGGGATAGGGAACACCGGGGAGCTGTTTTTT.

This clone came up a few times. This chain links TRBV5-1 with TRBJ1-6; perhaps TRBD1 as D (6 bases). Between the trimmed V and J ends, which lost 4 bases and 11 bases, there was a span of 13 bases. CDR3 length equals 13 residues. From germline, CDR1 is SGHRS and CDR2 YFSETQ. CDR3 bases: TGCGCCAGCAGCATTGACAGGAACACACCCCTCCACTTT. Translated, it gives CASSIDRNTPLHF.

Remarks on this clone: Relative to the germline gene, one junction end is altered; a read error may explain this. Here the CDR3 DNA reads TGTGCCAGCAGTGAAAACGGCGGCTACGAGCAGTACTTC. Its protein product is CASSENGGYEQYF. The rearrangement links TRBV10-3 to TRBJ2-7; D is unclear. CDR1 is ENHRY, CDR2 SYGVKD, per germline. The CDR3 has 13 residues.

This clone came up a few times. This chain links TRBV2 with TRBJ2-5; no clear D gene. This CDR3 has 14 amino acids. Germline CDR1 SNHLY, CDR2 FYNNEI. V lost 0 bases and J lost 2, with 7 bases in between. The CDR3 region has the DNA TGTGCCAGCAGTGAAGCGCTTCTACAAGAGACCCAGTACTTC. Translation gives CASSEALLQETQYF.

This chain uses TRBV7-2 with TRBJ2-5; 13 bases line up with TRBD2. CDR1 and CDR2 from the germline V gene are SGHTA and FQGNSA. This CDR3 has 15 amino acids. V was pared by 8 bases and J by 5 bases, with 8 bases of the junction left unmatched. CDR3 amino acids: CASGTGTSGAETQYF. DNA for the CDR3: TGTGCCAGCGGCACCGGGACTAGCGGGGCGGAGACCCAGTACTTC.

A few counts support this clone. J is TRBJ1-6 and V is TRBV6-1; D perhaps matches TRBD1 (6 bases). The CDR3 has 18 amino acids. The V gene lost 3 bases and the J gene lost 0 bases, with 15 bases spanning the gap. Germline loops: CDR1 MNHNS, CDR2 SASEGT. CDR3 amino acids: CASSDPGHPSSYNSPLHF. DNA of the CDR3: TGTGCCAGCAGTGACCCGGGACACCCTAGCTCCTATAATTCACCCCTCCACTTT.

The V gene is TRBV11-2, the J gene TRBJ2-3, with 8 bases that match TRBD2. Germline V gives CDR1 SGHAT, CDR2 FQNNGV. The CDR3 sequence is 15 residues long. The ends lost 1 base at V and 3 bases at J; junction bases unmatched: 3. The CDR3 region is CASSLGVAGTDTQYF. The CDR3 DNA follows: TGTGCCAGCAGCTTAGGGGTAGCGGGGACAGATACGCAGTATTTT.

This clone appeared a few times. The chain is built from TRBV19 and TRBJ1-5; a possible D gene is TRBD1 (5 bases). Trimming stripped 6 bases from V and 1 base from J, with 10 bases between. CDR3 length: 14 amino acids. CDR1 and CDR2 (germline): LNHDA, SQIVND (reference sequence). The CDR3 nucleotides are TGTGCCAGTAGGCGCAGGGTGAGCAATCAGCCCCAGCATTTT. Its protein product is CASRRRVSNQPQHF.

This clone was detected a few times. CDR3 protein: CASSQFGGPYGYTF. The CDR3 nucleotides read TGTGCCAGCAGCCAGTTTGGCGGCCCCTATGGCTACACCTTC. This chain connects TRBV13 to TRBJ1-2; D uncertain. The V end was cut by 5 bases, the J end by 4 bases, with 14 bases between. The CDR3 sequence is 14 residues long. The germline CDR1 and CDR2 sequences are PRHDT and FYEKMQ (reference sequence).

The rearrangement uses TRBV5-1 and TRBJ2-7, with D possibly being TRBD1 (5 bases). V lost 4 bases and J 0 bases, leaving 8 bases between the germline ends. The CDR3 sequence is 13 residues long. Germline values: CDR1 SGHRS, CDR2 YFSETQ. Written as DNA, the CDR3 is TGCGCCAGCAGCGTCCAGGGCTCCTACGAGCAGTACTTC. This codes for CASSVQGSYEQYF.

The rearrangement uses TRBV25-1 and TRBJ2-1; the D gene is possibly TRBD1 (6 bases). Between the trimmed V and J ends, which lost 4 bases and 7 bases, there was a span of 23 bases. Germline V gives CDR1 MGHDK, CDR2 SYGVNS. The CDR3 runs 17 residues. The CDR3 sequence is CASSGIQGPTAFNEQFF. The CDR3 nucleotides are TGTGCCAGCAGTGGGATACAGGGTCCCACCGCTTTTAATGAGCAGTTCTTC.

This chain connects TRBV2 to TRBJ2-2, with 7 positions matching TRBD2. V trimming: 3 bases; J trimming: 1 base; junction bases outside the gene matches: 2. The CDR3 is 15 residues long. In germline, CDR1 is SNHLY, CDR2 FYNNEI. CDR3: CASSETGGNTGELFF. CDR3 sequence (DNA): TGTGCCAGCAGTGAGACGGGGGGGAACACCGGGGAGCTGTTTTTT.

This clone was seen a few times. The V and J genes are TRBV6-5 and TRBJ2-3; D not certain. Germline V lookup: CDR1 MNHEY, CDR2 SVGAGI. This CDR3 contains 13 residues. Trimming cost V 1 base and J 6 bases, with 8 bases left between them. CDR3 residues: CASSYYGWDTQYF. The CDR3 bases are TGTGCCAGCAGTTACTACGGTTGGGATACGCAGTATTTT.

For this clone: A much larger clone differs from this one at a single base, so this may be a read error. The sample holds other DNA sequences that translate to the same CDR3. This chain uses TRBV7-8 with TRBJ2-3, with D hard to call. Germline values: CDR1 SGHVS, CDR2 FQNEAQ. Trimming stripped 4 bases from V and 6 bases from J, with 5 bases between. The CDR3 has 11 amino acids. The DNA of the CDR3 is TGTGCCAGCAGCTCACGGGATACGCAGTATTTT. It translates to CASSSRDTQYF.

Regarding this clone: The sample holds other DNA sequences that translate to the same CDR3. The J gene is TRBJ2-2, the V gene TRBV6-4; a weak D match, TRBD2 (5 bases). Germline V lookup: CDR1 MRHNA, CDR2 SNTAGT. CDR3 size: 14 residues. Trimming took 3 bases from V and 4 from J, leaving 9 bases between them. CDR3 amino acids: CASSELGSTGELFF. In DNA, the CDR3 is TGTGCCAGCAGTGAATTGGGGAGCACCGGGGAGCTGTTTTTT.

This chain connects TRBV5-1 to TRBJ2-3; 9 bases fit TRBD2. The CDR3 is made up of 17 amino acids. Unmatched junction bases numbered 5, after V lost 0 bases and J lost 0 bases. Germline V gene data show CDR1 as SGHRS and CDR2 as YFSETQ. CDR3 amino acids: CASSLAVSGGSTDTQYF. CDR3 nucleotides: TGCGCCAGCAGCTTGGCCGTTAGCGGGGGCAGCACAGATACGCAGTATTTT.

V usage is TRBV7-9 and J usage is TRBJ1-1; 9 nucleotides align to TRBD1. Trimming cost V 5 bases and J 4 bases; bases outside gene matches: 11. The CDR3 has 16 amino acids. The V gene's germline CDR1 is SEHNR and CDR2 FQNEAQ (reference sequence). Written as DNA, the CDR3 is TGTGCCAGCAGCCCGAGACCCACAGGGGGCCCCACTGAAGCTTTCTTT. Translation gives CASSPRPTGGPTEAFF.

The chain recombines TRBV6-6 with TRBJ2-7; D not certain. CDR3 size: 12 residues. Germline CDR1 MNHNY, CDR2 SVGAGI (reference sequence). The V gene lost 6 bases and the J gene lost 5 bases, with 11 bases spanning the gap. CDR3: CASSPARNEQYF. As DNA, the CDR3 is TGTGCCAGCAGCCCCGCGCGGAACGAGCAGTACTTC.

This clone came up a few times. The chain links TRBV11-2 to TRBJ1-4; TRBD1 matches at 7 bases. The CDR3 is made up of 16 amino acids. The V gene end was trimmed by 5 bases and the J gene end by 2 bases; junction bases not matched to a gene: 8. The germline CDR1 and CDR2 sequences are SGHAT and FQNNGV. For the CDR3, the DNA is TGTGCCAGCAGCAGAGTAGGGGGCAGGACTAATGAAAAACTGTTTTTT. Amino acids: CASSRVGGRTNEKLFF.

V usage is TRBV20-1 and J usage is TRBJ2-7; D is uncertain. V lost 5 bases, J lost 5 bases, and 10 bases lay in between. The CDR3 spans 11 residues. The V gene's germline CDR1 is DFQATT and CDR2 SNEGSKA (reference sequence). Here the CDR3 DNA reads TGCAGTGCTTCACAGCACAACGAGCAGTACTTC. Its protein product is CSASQHNEQYF.

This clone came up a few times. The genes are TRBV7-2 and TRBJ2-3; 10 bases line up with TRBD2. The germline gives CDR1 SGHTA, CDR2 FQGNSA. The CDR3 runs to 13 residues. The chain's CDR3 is CTSPSGGADTQYF. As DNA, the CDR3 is TGTACGTCACCCAGCGGGGGGGCAGATACGCAGTATTTT.

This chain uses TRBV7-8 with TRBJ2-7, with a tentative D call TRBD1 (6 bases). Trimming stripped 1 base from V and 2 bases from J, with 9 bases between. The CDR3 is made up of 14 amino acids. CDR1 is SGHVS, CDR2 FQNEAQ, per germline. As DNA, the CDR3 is TGTGCCAGCAGCTTAGAAGGGGGTCCCTACGAGCAGTACTTC. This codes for CASSLEGGPYEQYF.

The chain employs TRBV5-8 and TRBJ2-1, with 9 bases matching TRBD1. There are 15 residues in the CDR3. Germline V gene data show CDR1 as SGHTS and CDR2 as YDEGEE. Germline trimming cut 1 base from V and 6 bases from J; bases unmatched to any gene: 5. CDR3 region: CASSLRDRESNEQFF. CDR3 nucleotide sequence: TGTGCCAGCAGCTTGAGGGACAGGGAGAGCAATGAGCAGTTCTTC.

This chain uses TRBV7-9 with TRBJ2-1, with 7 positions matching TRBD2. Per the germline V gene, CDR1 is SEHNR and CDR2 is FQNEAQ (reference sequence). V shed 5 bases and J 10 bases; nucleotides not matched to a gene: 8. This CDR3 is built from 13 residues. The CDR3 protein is CASSPTSSGEQFF. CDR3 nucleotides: TGTGCCAGCAGCCCGACTAGCTCGGGGGAGCAGTTCTTC.

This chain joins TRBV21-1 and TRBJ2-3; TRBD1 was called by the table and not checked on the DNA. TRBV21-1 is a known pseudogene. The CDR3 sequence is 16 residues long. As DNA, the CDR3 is TGTGCCAGCAGCACTGAGGACAGGGGGCTAGAAGATACGCAGTATTTT. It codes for CASSTEDRGLEDTQYF.

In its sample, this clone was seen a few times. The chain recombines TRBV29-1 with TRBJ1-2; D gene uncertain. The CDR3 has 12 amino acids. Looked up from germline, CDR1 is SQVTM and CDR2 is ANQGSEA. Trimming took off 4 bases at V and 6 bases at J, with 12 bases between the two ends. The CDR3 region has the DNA TGCAGCGTTGCGAGCCTACGGGATGGCTACACCTTC. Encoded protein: CSVASLRDGYTF. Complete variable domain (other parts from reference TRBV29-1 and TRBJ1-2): SAVISQKPSRDICQRGTSLTIQCQVDSQVTMMFWYRQQPGQSLTLIATANQGSEATYESGFVIDKFPISRPNLTFSTLTVSNMSPEDSSIYLCSVASLRDGYTFGSGTRLTVV.